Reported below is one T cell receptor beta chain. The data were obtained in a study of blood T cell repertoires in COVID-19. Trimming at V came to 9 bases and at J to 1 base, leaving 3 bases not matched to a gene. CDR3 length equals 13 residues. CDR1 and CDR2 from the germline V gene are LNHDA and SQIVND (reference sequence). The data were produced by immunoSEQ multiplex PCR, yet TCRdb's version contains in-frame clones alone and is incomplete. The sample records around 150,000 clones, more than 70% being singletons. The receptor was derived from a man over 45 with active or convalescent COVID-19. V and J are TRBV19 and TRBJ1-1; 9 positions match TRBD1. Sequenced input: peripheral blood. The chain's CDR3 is CARTGGSNTEAFF. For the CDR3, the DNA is TGTGCCAGGACAGGGGGTTCGAACACTGAAGCTTTCTTT.